One sample yielded the 28 T cell receptor beta chains listed below, sequenced in a study of CD8+ T cells in alopecia areata. The treatment denotes: oral pan-JAK inhibitor, 5-10 mg twice daily. Extracted RNA was reverse transcribed into cDNA, the sequencing template. Using immunoSEQ multiplex PCR, the repertoire was profiled, and TCRdb retains in-frame clones only, with some absent. The sample contains 150,000 to 200,000 clones, about 61% of which appear only once. This specimen consisted of CD4+ T cells sorted from blood, obtained at week 56, from a patient treated with tofacitinib. The receptors shown here come from a human donor with alopecia areata.

This clone was detected only a few times. The chain has TRBV7-9 and TRBJ2-1; 12 nucleotides match TRBD2. This CDR3 has 15 residues. Germline V gene sequence: CDR1 SEHNR, CDR2 FQNEAQ (reference sequence). V was clipped by 5 bases and J by 7 bases; unmatched bases: 6. The CDR3 here is CASSEGLAGLNEQFF. CDR3 nucleotides: TGTGCCAGCAGCGAAGGACTAGCGGGGTTGAATGAGCAGTTCTTC.

The chain recombines TRBV5-1 with TRBJ1-4; D perhaps matches TRBD1 (5 bases). Looked up from germline, CDR1 is SGHRS and CDR2 is YFSETQ. The CDR3 contains 14 residues. Trimming took off 4 bases at V and 5 bases at J, with 12 bases between the two ends. The CDR3 nucleotides read TGCGCCAGCAGCCGAGACAGAACGAATGAAAAACTGTTTTTT. Amino acid sequence: CASSRDRTNEKLFF.

The rearrangement uses TRBV6-1 and TRBJ2-3; tentatively, D is TRBD1 (5 bases). The CDR3 consists of 14 residues. Trimming took 4 bases from V and 1 from J, leaving 9 bases between them. CDR1 is MNHNS and CDR2 is SASEGT in the germline V gene. The CDR3 sequence: CASSVAGRTDTQYF. The CDR3 nucleotides read TGTGCCAGCAGTGTGGCAGGGCGCACAGATACGCAGTATTTT.

The V call is TRBV4-1, the J call TRBJ1-2; the D is unclear. The CDR3 runs to 13 residues. V lost 0 bases to trimming and J lost 7 bases, with 9 bases between them. Per the germline V gene, CDR1 is MGHRA and CDR2 is YSYEKL. CDR3 bases: TGCGCCAGCAGCCAAGATTCTGGGTTTGGCTACACCTTC. Translated: CASSQDSGFGYTF.

The table lists this clone with a few counts. The chain uses TRBV7-2 and TRBJ2-3; the match to TRBD2 covers 8 bases. The germline CDR1 and CDR2 sequences are SGHTA and FQGNSA. The CDR3 has 17 residues. With V trimmed by 5 bases and J by 0 bases, 10 bases remained unmatched. The chain's CDR3 is CASSPGRGGRSTDTQYF. The CDR3 nucleotides are TGTGCCAGCAGCCCCGGACGGGGGGGCCGGAGCACAGATACGCAGTATTTT.

This clone was recorded a few times. The J gene is TRBJ1-6, the V gene TRBV10-3; D remains unclear. The V end lost 8 bases, the J end lost 6 bases, and 8 bases lay between the germline ends. The CDR3 sequence is 12 residues long. Per germline, CDR1 ENHRY and CDR2 SYGVKD. CDR3 nucleotides: TGTGCCATCGGACCTTTTAATTCACCCCTCCACTTT. Protein: CAIGPFNSPLHF.

The genes are TRBV5-1 and TRBJ1-4, with 7 bases matching TRBD1. Germline-derived CDR1 and CDR2 are SGHRS and YFSETQ. This CDR3 has 13 amino acids. V shed 4 bases, J shed 10 bases, and the junction held 7 bases outside the gene matches. The CDR3 reads CASSDTRQGKLFF. CDR3 DNA sequence: TGCGCCAGCAGCGATACTCGACAGGGAAAACTGTTTTTT.

J is TRBJ2-7 and V is TRBV5-6; 10 bases line up with TRBD1. The CDR3 runs to 17 residues. Unmatched junction bases numbered 11, after V lost 4 bases and J lost 1 base. The germline V gene encodes CDR1 SGHDT and CDR2 YYEEEE. The CDR3: CASSQTTLGQGSYEQYF. The CDR3 DNA reads as TGTGCCAGCAGCCAAACGACGCTGGGACAGGGGTCCTACGAGCAGTACTTC.

CDR3 sequence reads: CASSVRPYYGYTF. For the CDR3, the DNA is TGTGCCAGCAGCGTCAGGCCTTACTATGGCTACACCTTC. The rearrangement links TRBV27 to TRBJ1-2, with D hard to call. Between the trimmed V and J ends, which lost 6 bases and 3 bases, there was a span of 11 bases. Germline V gene lookup returns CDR1 MNHEY and CDR2 SMNVEV (reference sequence). The CDR3 has 13 amino acids.

V is TRBV4-1 and J is TRBJ2-5, with D possibly matching TRBD1 (5 bases). Trimming shortened V by 4 bases and J by 1 base, and 16 bases separated the two germline ends. There are 16 residues in the CDR3. Germline assignment: CDR1 MGHRA and CDR2 YSYEKL. The CDR3 is CASSPARTKSQETQYF. In nucleotides, the CDR3 is TGCGCCAGCAGCCCTGCTCGGACAAAAAGCCAAGAGACCCAGTACTTC.

The V call is TRBV2, the J call TRBJ2-1; 12 nucleotides line up with TRBD2. This CDR3 is 16 amino acids long. V trimming: 4 bases; J trimming: 2 bases; junction bases outside the gene matches: 3. The V gene's germline CDR1 is SNHLY and CDR2 FYNNEI. This CDR3 is CASSVTSGGPYNEQFF. The DNA of the CDR3 is TGTGCCAGCAGTGTCACTAGCGGGGGGCCCTACAATGAGCAGTTCTTC.

J is TRBJ2-3 and V is TRBV5-1, with 8 positions matching TRBD1. The CDR3 runs to 15 residues. V lost 4 bases to trimming and J lost 3 bases; unmatched junction nucleotides: 7. Germline CDR1 SGHRS, CDR2 YFSETQ. Here the CDR3 DNA reads TGCGCCAGCAGCGCTATGGACAGGGAGACAGATACGCAGTATTTT. Amino acid sequence: CASSAMDRETDTQYF.

V gene TRBV5-1 combines with J gene TRBJ2-1, with no clear D. The V and J ends lost 2 bases and 0 bases respectively, with 9 bases between them. The CDR3 covers 15 residues. The germline gives CDR1 SGHRS, CDR2 YFSETQ. For the CDR3, the DNA is TGCGCCAGCAGCTTTGAGTCCAGCTCCTACAATGAGCAGTTCTTC. Encoded protein: CASSFESSSYNEQFF.

This chain uses TRBV6-5 with TRBJ2-5; possibly TRBD1 for D (5 bases). The germline V and J ends were trimmed by 10 bases and 3 bases, with 18 bases remaining between them. This CDR3 contains 14 residues. CDR1 MNHEY and CDR2 SVGAGI come from the germline V gene. CDR3 protein: CATRRTRAKETQYF. For the CDR3, the DNA is TGTGCCACAAGAAGGACACGCGCCAAAGAGACCCAGTACTTC.

The sample holds one count of this clone. The rearrangement links TRBV7-6 to TRBJ1-2, with 8 bases lining up with TRBD1. Germline lookup yields CDR1 SGHVS and CDR2 FNYEAQ. This CDR3 region has 13 residues. The V segment lost 5 bases and the J segment 8 bases; nucleotides outside the gene matches: 7. The CDR3 loop reads CASSPRQGFGYTF. The CDR3 nucleotides read TGTGCCAGCAGCCCCCGACAGGGGTTCGGCTACACCTTC.

The rearrangement uses TRBV30 and TRBJ2-3; maybe TRBD1 (5 bases). The CDR3 contains 13 residues. Germline CDR1 GTSNPN, CDR2 SVGIG (reference sequence). The V and J ends lost 5 bases and 0 bases respectively, with 9 bases between them. The CDR3 DNA is TGTGCCTGGGGGGCCTTTAGCACAGATACGCAGTATTTT. As protein: CAWGAFSTDTQYF.

The chain is built from TRBV5-1 and TRBJ1-6; D not certain. With 0 bases removed from V and 0 bases from J, the gap between germline ends came to 13 bases. The CDR3 spans 18 residues. CDR1 and CDR2 (germline): SGHRS, YFSETQ. For the CDR3, the DNA is TGCGCCAGCAGCTTGGAAAGGCAGGAGAGCTCCTATAATTCACCCCTCCACTTT. Translating gives CASSLERQESSYNSPLHF.

This chain connects TRBV30 to TRBJ1-2; 8 bases fit TRBD1. V lost 3 bases, J lost 8 bases, and 5 bases stayed unmatched. CDR3 length: 12 amino acids. Germline loops: CDR1 GTSNPN, CDR2 SVGIG (reference sequence). DNA of the CDR3: TGTGCCTGGAGGACAGGGGTTCAAGGCTACACCTTC. Residues: CAWRTGVQGYTF.

CDR3 sequence reads: CASGRQGYNSPLHF. The CDR3 nucleotides read TGTGCCAGCGGTAGGCAGGGGTATAATTCACCCCTCCACTTT. The rearrangement joins TRBV6-5 to TRBJ1-6; TRBD1 is a possible D gene (6 bases). CDR1 and CDR2 from the germline V gene are MNHEY and SVGAGI. The CDR3 runs 14 residues. V lost 8 bases to trimming and J lost 4 bases, with 12 bases between them.

CDR3 region: CSASRYNEQFF. CDR3 DNA sequence: TGCAGTGCTAGTAGGTACAATGAGCAGTTCTTC. The V and J genes are TRBV20-1 and TRBJ2-1; D is uncertain. In germline, CDR1 is DFQATT, CDR2 SNEGSKA (reference sequence). CDR3 length: 11 amino acids. V was cut by 3 bases and J by 4 bases, with 4 bases left in between.

This clone appeared a few times. The chain links TRBV6-5 to TRBJ2-3; D possibly corresponds to TRBD1 (5 bases). This CDR3 comprises 15 residues. V was pared by 2 bases and J by 1 base, with 10 bases between. The germline V gene encodes CDR1 MNHEY and CDR2 SVGAGI. Here the CDR3 DNA reads TGTGCCAGCAGTTACGGCAGGGCGGGCACAGATACGCAGTATTTT. Residues: CASSYGRAGTDTQYF.

The J gene is TRBJ2-7, the V gene TRBV25-1; D unresolved. Germline V CDR1 and CDR2: MGHDK, SYGVNS. Trimming pared 6 bases from V and 4 bases from J, leaving 7 bases between. The CDR3 has 11 residues. CDR3 nucleotide sequence: TGTGCCAGCAGACAAGCATACGAGCAGTACTTC. As protein: CASRQAYEQYF.

The chain joins TRBV7-2 to TRBJ2-2; D gene uncertain. The CDR3 contains 12 residues. Between the trimmed V and J ends, which lost 4 bases and 7 bases, there was a span of 7 bases. CDR1 and CDR2 from the germline V gene are SGHTA and FQGNSA. CDR3 in amino acids: CASSSPGGELFF. The CDR3 DNA reads as TGTGCCAGCAGCTCCCCGGGCGGGGAGCTGTTTTTT.

The genes are TRBV12-1 and TRBJ1-1. TRBV12-1 is listed as a pseudogene. The CDR3 has 18 residues. CDR3 sequence reads: CASSPPTARGEKNTEAFF. As DNA, the CDR3 is TGTGCCAGCAGCCCCCCGACGGCCCGCGGGGAAAAGAACACTGAAGCTTTCTTT.

The rearrangement links TRBV30 to TRBJ1-4, with 7 bases identical to TRBD1. The V gene end was trimmed by 7 bases and the J gene end by 5 bases; junction bases not matched to a gene: 7. This CDR3 region has 13 residues. The germline V gene has CDR1 GTSNPN and CDR2 SVGIG (reference sequence). The CDR3 coding sequence is TGTGCCTTAAGCCGGGACAGAAATGAAAAACTGTTTTTT. Translating it yields CALSRDRNEKLFF.

Ten or more counts support this clone. The chain joins TRBV5-1 to TRBJ2-1; no reliable D call. V was shortened by 0 bases and J by 10 bases, with 8 bases between the two germline ends. Germline CDR1 SGHRS, CDR2 YFSETQ. The CDR3 is 12 residues long. CDR3 protein: CASSLVSREQFF. The CDR3 coding sequence is TGCGCCAGCAGCTTGGTGTCCAGAGAGCAGTTCTTC.

This clone was seen only a few times. This sequence joins TRBV7-9 and TRBJ2-3, with no clear D. Germline V gives CDR1 SEHNR, CDR2 FQNEAQ (reference sequence). Trimming took off 8 bases at V and 4 bases at J, with 16 bases between the two ends. The CDR3 length is 14 residues. The CDR3 loop reads CASGRTVGADTQYF. The DNA for the CDR3 is TGTGCCAGCGGCAGGACCGTTGGGGCAGATACGCAGTATTTT.

Here the CDR3 reads CASSQGWGTKVSTDTQYF. The CDR3 DNA follows: TGTGCCAGCAGCCAAGGCTGGGGGACGAAAGTTAGCACAGATACGCAGTATTTT. The chain recombines TRBV14 with TRBJ2-3, with D possibly called TRBD1 or TRBD2 (5 bases each). The CDR3 spans 18 residues. The V gene lost 1 base and the J gene lost 0 bases, with 17 bases spanning the gap. Germline V gene lookup returns CDR1 SGHDN and CDR2 FVKESK.